The next 26 T cell receptor beta chains were all read from a single sample in a study of blood T cell repertoires in COVID-19. The table came from immunoSEQ multiplex PCR; TCRdb's copy has only in-frame clones and leaves some out. The data contain 200,000 to 250,000 clones, roughly four fifths of them seen just once; the ten biggest clones take up 3% to 4%. The sequencing input was PBMCs or T cells enriched from blood (not recorded which). The receptors shown here come from a woman aged 60-75 years who had recovered from COVID-19.

This rearrangement joins TRBV3-1 (or the pseudogene TRBV3-2) to TRBJ2-6; possibly TRBD1 for D (6 bases). The CDR3 consists of 19 residues. Trimming removed 0 bases at V and 1 base at J, with 16 bases between. Germline V lookup: CDR1 LGHDT, CDR2 YNNKEL (reference sequence). As DNA, the CDR3 is TGTGCCAGCAGCCAAGATAGCAGGGGCTTTCCTTCTGGGGCCAACGTCCTGACTTTC. Protein product: CASSQDSRGFPSGANVLTF.

This clone was counted a single time. This chain connects TRBV3-1 (or the pseudogene TRBV3-2) to TRBJ1-5; no clear D. Trimming stripped 1 base from V and 4 bases from J, with 11 bases between. CDR1 is LGHDT, CDR2 YNNKEL, per germline (reference sequence). The CDR3 contains 15 residues. Here the CDR3 reads CASSQAPGVNQPQHF. The CDR3 DNA reads as TGTGCCAGCAGCCAAGCCCCCGGGGTTAATCAGCCCCAGCATTTT.

This chain connects TRBV10-3 to TRBJ1-4; a weak D match, TRBD1 (5 bases). The V end lost 0 bases, the J end lost 4 bases, and 21 bases lay between the germline ends. CDR3 length: 19 residues. Germline V gives CDR1 ENHRY, CDR2 SYGVKD. The DNA of the CDR3 is TGTGCCATCAGTGAGTCTCGCTCCAGGGTCCCCAGGGATAATGAAAAACTGTTTTTT. Translated, it gives CAISESRSRVPRDNEKLFF.

The gene calls are TRBV7-9 and TRBJ2-7, with D perhaps matching TRBD1 (5 bases). CDR1 and CDR2 from the germline V gene are SEHNR and FQNEAQ (reference sequence). Trimming took off 4 bases at V and 3 bases at J, with 13 bases between the two ends. The CDR3 extends over 14 amino acids. In nucleotides, the CDR3 is TGTGCCAGCAGCTACCCCTTCGACAGCTACGAGCAGTACTTC. As protein: CASSYPFDSYEQYF.

With respect to this clone: Other DNA variants within this sample encode the same CDR3. The chain employs TRBV6-5 and TRBJ1-1; possibly TRBD1 for D (5 bases). Trimming pared 0 bases from V and 2 bases from J, leaving 7 bases between. There are 14 residues in the CDR3. Germline loops: CDR1 MNHEY, CDR2 SVGAGI. CDR3 region: CASSYSTANTEAFF. DNA for the CDR3: TGTGCCAGCAGTTACTCGACAGCTAACACTGAAGCTTTCTTT.

J is TRBJ1-5 and V is TRBV7-2; no clear D gene. The V gene's germline CDR1 is SGHTA and CDR2 FQGNSA. Trimming shortened V by 5 bases and J by 7 bases, and 12 bases separated the two germline ends. This CDR3 is built from 13 residues. This chain's CDR3 is CASSPFPGQPQHF. CDR3 nucleotides: TGTGCCAGCAGCCCATTCCCGGGGCAGCCCCAGCATTTT.

The V call is TRBV11-2, the J call TRBJ2-7, with 12 bases aligning to TRBD2. Trimming at V came to 5 bases and at J to 4 bases, leaving 9 bases not matched to a gene. The CDR3 covers 16 residues. Germline V gives CDR1 SGHAT, CDR2 FQNNGV. In nucleotides, the CDR3 is TGTGCCAGCAGCCGAGGACTAGCGGGAATAGTTTACGAGCAGTACTTC. Protein sequence: CASSRGLAGIVYEQYF.

The chain couples TRBV10-2 to TRBJ2-7, with D unclear. Trimming stripped 2 bases from V and 3 bases from J, with 5 bases between. This CDR3 has 12 residues. CDR1 and CDR2 (germline): WSHSY, SAAADI. The CDR3 bases are TGCGCCAGCAGTGAGCGGTTCTACGAGCAGTACTTC. The encoded protein is CASSERFYEQYF.

The chain recombines TRBV19 with TRBJ1-2, with 7 bases identical to TRBD1. V trimming: 3 bases; J trimming: 4 bases; junction bases outside the gene matches: 8. The V gene's germline CDR1 is LNHDA and CDR2 SQIVND (reference sequence). This CDR3 is built from 15 residues. The CDR3 DNA sequence: TGTGCCAGTAGTATTTGGGACAGCGTAACCTATGGCTACACCTTC. It is translated as CASSIWDSVTYGYTF.

V and J are TRBV24-1 and TRBJ1-2; 7 nucleotides align to TRBD1. The CDR3 consists of 14 residues. The V and J ends lost 4 bases and 4 bases, in that order; junction bases with no gene match: 5. The germline gives CDR1 KGHDR, CDR2 SFDVKD. The CDR3, as DNA: TGTGCCACCAGTGACGGGACAGACTCCTATGGCTACACCTTC. Translating gives CATSDGTDSYGYTF.

This chain links TRBV7-9 with TRBJ2-1; D gene ambiguous. Germline V gene data show CDR1 as SEHNR and CDR2 as FQNEAQ (reference sequence). Trimming pared 3 bases from V and 7 bases from J, leaving 7 bases between. The CDR3 consists of 12 residues. Here the CDR3 reads CASSFTDNEQFF. The CDR3 coding sequence is TGTGCCAGCAGCTTCACAGATAATGAGCAGTTCTTC.

The CDR3 sequence is CASSQGDRGREKLFF. For the CDR3, the DNA is TGCGCCAGCAGCCAAGGGGACAGGGGGCGCGAAAAACTGTTTTTT. The chain is built from TRBV4-3 and TRBJ1-4, with 12 bases fitting TRBD1. After removal of 1 base from V and 8 bases from J, the junction contained 2 bases not matched to a gene. In germline, CDR1 is LGHNA, CDR2 YSLEER. The CDR3 contains 15 residues.

The chain carries TRBV7-9 and TRBJ1-2, with D unresolved. Germline assignment: CDR1 SEHNR and CDR2 FQNEAQ (reference sequence). The V and J ends lost 5 bases and 8 bases respectively, with 12 bases between them. The CDR3 runs to 12 residues. The CDR3 protein is CASSRGDEGYTF. CDR3 coding DNA: TGTGCCAGCAGCCGAGGAGACGAGGGCTACACCTTC.

The chain employs TRBV10-3 and TRBJ1-4, with 8 nucleotides matching TRBD1. CDR3 length: 12 amino acids. Germline CDR1 ENHRY, CDR2 SYGVKD. Trimming at V came to 11 bases and at J to 7 bases, leaving 6 bases not matched to a gene. The CDR3 DNA follows: TGTGCCTCGACAGGGGTGGGTGAAAAACTGTTTTTT. Amino acid sequence: CASTGVGEKLFF.

The chain recombines TRBV19 with TRBJ1-1, with 11 bases that match TRBD1. Germline-derived CDR1 and CDR2 are LNHDA and SQIVND (reference sequence). This CDR3 contains 15 residues. V trimming: 3 bases; J trimming: 5 bases; junction bases outside the gene matches: 5. The CDR3 DNA is TGTGCCAGTAGTATCGGACAGGGGGCGCGAACTGAAGCTTTCTTT. Encoded protein: CASSIGQGARTEAFF.

The V call is TRBV7-6, the J call TRBJ1-3, with D perhaps matching TRBD1 (6 bases). The CDR3 is 16 amino acids. V was clipped by 4 bases and J by 3 bases, with 16 bases between them. Germline V gene lookup returns CDR1 SGHVS and CDR2 FNYEAQ. The CDR3 reads CASSSSAGQFGNTIYF. For the CDR3, the DNA is TGTGCCAGCAGCTCGAGTGCCGGACAGTTTGGAAACACCATATATTTT.

The chain carries TRBV2 and TRBJ1-4, with D unresolved. Trimming removed 8 bases at V and 0 bases at J, with 7 bases between. The germline gives CDR1 SNHLY, CDR2 FYNNEI. This CDR3 region has 13 residues. The chain's CDR3 is CASHRTTNEKLFF. DNA of the CDR3: TGTGCCAGCCACAGAACAACTAATGAAAAACTGTTTTTT.

This sequence joins TRBV7-2 and TRBJ2-7, with 7 bases matching TRBD1. CDR1 and CDR2 (germline): SGHTA, FQGNSA. Trimming removed 7 bases from V and 1 base from J; junction bases left unmatched: 7. The CDR3 spans 14 residues. CDR3 protein: CASNLQGPSYEQYF. In DNA form, the CDR3 reads TGTGCCAGCAACCTACAGGGGCCTTCCTACGAGCAGTACTTC.

The gene calls are TRBV5-1 and TRBJ2-2, with D possibly matching TRBD2 (5 bases). Germline loops: CDR1 SGHRS, CDR2 YFSETQ. Trimming cost V 5 bases and J 0 bases, with 11 bases left between them. The CDR3 spans 15 residues. The CDR3 DNA sequence: TGCGCCAGCAGGAAGGGAGAGTCGAACACCGGGGAGCTGTTTTTT. Translation: CASRKGESNTGELFF.

Comments on this clone: At the DNA level, this CDR3 is encoded by other sequences in the same sample as well. V is TRBV11-3 and J is TRBJ2-1; D call uncertain. The germline CDR1 and CDR2 sequences are SGHNT and YENEEA. V lost 1 base and J 4 bases, leaving 5 bases between the germline ends. The CDR3 runs to 13 residues. DNA for the CDR3: TGTGCCAGCAGCTTAGGGCTTTACAATGAGCAGTTCTTC. Protein: CASSLGLYNEQFF.

This rearrangement joins TRBV19 to TRBJ1-3, with D unclear. Trimming pared 7 bases from V and 4 bases from J, leaving 17 bases between. CDR1 and CDR2 (germline): LNHDA, SQIVND (reference sequence). The CDR3 is 15 residues long. CDR3 loop: CASMRPGLGGNTIYF. For the CDR3, the DNA is TGTGCCAGTATGCGACCTGGGCTTGGGGGAAACACCATATATTTT.

This sequence joins TRBV5-4 and TRBJ2-7; 9 nucleotides match TRBD1. Germline V CDR1 and CDR2: SGHNT, YYREEE (reference sequence). This CDR3 has 14 residues. With 3 bases clipped from V and 2 bases from J, the junction kept 3 bases outside the gene matches. The chain's CDR3 is CASSWDRAPYEQYF. The CDR3 region has the DNA TGTGCCAGCAGCTGGGACAGGGCCCCCTACGAGCAGTACTTC.

This chain uses TRBV11-2 with TRBJ2-2; possible D gene TRBD1, 5 bases. The V end lost 0 bases, the J end lost 1 base, and 9 bases lay between the germline ends. The germline V gene encodes CDR1 SGHAT and CDR2 FQNNGV. CDR3 length: 16 amino acids. Written as DNA, the CDR3 is TGTGCCAGCAGCTTAGACGGACACCTGAACACCGGGGAGCTGTTTTTT. This gives the protein CASSLDGHLNTGELFF.

The rearrangement links TRBV6-5 to TRBJ1-2, with TRBD1 matching over 7 bases. The germline V gene has CDR1 MNHEY and CDR2 SVGAGI. CDR3 length: 15 amino acids. Trimming cost V 6 bases and J 5 bases; bases outside gene matches: 12. The CDR3 reads CASRVDGGTEYGYTF. DNA for the CDR3: TGTGCCAGCAGAGTGGATGGAGGGACAGAATATGGCTACACCTTC.

The chain joins TRBV5-1 to TRBJ1-4, with TRBD1 matching over 9 bases. The junction had 7 bases not matched to a gene; V was cut back by 4 bases and J by 3 bases. Germline loops: CDR1 SGHRS, CDR2 YFSETQ. The CDR3 is made up of 16 amino acids. CDR3 residues: CASSITGTGSNEKLFF. The CDR3 DNA follows: TGCGCCAGCAGCATAACCGGGACAGGGTCTAATGAAAAACTGTTTTTT.

The V gene is TRBV9, the J gene TRBJ1-6; D is ambiguous. The CDR3 contains 14 residues. V lost 0 bases and J lost 4, with 5 bases in between. Germline V gives CDR1 SGDLS, CDR2 YYNGEE. The CDR3 spells CASSVGQYNSPLHF. The CDR3 coding sequence is TGTGCCAGCAGCGTAGGCCAGTATAATTCACCCCTCCACTTT.